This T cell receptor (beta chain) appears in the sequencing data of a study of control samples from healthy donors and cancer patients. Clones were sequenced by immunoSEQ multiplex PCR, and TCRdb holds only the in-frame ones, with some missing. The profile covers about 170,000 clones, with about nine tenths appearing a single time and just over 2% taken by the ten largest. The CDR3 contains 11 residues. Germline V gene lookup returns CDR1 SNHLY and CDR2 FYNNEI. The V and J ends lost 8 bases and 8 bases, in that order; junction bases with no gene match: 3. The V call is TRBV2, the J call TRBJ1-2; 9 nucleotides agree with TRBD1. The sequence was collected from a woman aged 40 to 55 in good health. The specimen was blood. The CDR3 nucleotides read TGTGCCAGCGGGGGACAGGGAGGCTACACCTTC. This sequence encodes CASGGQGGYTF.